This entry is about one T cell receptor (beta chain). Its target is not known. Trimming took off 1 base at V and 1 base at J, with 14 bases between the two ends. This CDR3 has 16 amino acids. CDR1 LNHDA and CDR2 SQIVND come from the germline V gene (reference sequence). TCRdb keeps only in-frame clones here, not all; method: immunoSEQ multiplex PCR. The table includes 12,000 or so clones, approximately 78% detected once. CD4+ T cells from unexposed donors were obtained before the COVID-19 pandemic (2011-2018). The cells were cultured for 10 days before CD4+ T cells were isolated. Cultures held about 2 million PBMCs per well with approximately 9.8 IU/ml IL-2. This sample is drawn from a study of CD4 T cells in relation to SARS-CoV-2 and coronaviruses. Study summary: PBMCs were cultured with antigen for approximately nine days before TCR beta sequencing.

Sequenced input: CD4+ T cells from PBMCs, cultured in vitro. The chain links TRBV19 to TRBJ2-7, with unresolved D. The TCR sequence derives from a human donor in good health. The CDR3 coding sequence is TGTGCCAGTAGTATAGGTGTCGGCAGGATTTCCTACGAGCAGTACTTC. It translates to CASSIGVGRISYEQYF.